The 23 T cell receptor beta chains in this list originate from one sample, sequenced in a study of shared clonotypes between healthy human individuals. Produced via immunoSEQ multiplex PCR; TCRdb's table is partial and in-frame only. The sample records fewer than 550,000 clones, almost 80% being singletons. Sequencing input: PBMCs. Receptors originate from a woman aged 40 to 50 in good health. Some clones in this sample may be carry-over from other donors' samples.

The rearrangement joins TRBV5-4 to TRBJ1-1; D gene unclear. Germline CDR1 and CDR2: SGHNT and YYREEE (reference sequence). The V gene lost 3 bases and the J gene lost 4 bases, with 10 bases spanning the gap. There are 13 residues in the CDR3. This CDR3 is CASSSGLTTEAFF. The CDR3 nucleotides read TGTGCCAGCAGCTCCGGGTTGACCACTGAAGCTTTCTTT.

CDR3 loop: CASSSWDRLNTEAFF. As DNA, the CDR3 is TGTGCCAGCAGCAGTTGGGACAGATTGAACACTGAAGCTTTCTTT. The J gene is TRBJ1-1, the V gene TRBV7-9, with 7 bases matching TRBD1. This CDR3 contains 15 residues. J was trimmed by 0 bases and V by 5 bases; bases with no gene match: 6. Germline V lookup: CDR1 SEHNR, CDR2 FQNEAQ (reference sequence). Filled out from reference TRBV7-9 and TRBJ1-1, the complete variable domain reads DTGVSQNPRHKITKRGQNVTFRCDPISEHNRLYWYRQTLGQGPEFLTYFQNEAQLEKSRLLSDRFSAERPKGSFSTLEIQRTEQGDSAMYLCASSSWDRLNTEAFFGQGTRLTVV.

This chain uses TRBV2 with TRBJ1-5; D call uncertain. The CDR3 spans 15 residues. Germline-derived CDR1 and CDR2 are SNHLY and FYNNEI. The V and J ends lost 5 bases and 9 bases respectively, with 20 bases between them. The CDR3 sequence is CASSPWQATYRPQHF. CDR3 DNA: TGTGCCAGCAGTCCTTGGCAGGCCACGTATAGGCCCCAGCATTTT. Full variable domain (missing parts from reference TRBV2 and TRBJ1-5): EPEVTQTPSHQVTQMGQEVILRCVPISNHLYFYWYRQILGQKVEFLVSFYNNEISEKSEIFDDQFSVERPDGSNFTLKIRSTKLEDSAMYFCASSPWQATYRPQHFGDGTRLSIL.

The rearrangement uses TRBV5-1 and TRBJ2-1; D unresolved. Germline V gene sequence: CDR1 SGHRS, CDR2 YFSETQ. Deletions cut 0 bases from V and 8 bases from J, with 9 bases between. The CDR3 spans 13 residues. The CDR3 loop is CASSLVGGDEQFF. CDR3 nucleotides: TGCGCCAGCAGCTTGGTAGGCGGCGATGAGCAGTTCTTC.

This chain uses TRBV28 with TRBJ1-5; D not resolved. The CDR3 is 15 residues long. V was shortened by 5 bases and J by 2 bases, with 13 bases between the two germline ends. The germline CDR1 and CDR2 sequences are MDHEN and SYDVKM. CDR3 protein: CASSPAIGGNQPQHF. CDR3 in DNA: TGTGCCAGCAGTCCAGCTATAGGAGGCAATCAGCCCCAGCATTTT.

The gene calls are TRBV27 and TRBJ2-6, with D hard to call. CDR1 is MNHEY and CDR2 is SMNVEV in the germline V gene (reference sequence). The germline V and J ends were trimmed by 5 bases and 0 bases, with 8 bases remaining between them. The CDR3 sequence is 15 residues long. CDR3 region: CASSPLSSGANVLTF. In DNA form, the CDR3 reads TGTGCCAGCAGTCCCCTTAGCTCTGGGGCCAACGTCCTGACTTTC.

V gene TRBV7-2 combines with J gene TRBJ2-4; 12 bases are a match to TRBD1. The trim removed 5 bases at V and 5 bases at J, leaving 4 bases unmatched. CDR1 and CDR2 from the germline V gene are SGHTA and FQGNSA. The CDR3 contains 15 residues. Here the CDR3 DNA reads TGTGCCAGCAGCGGGACAGGGGGCTTCGAAAACATTCAGTACTTC. This gives the protein CASSGTGGFENIQYF.

This sequence joins TRBV7-3 and TRBJ1-1; D ambiguous. The ends were cut back, 3 bases at V and 1 base at J, with 18 bases in the middle. This CDR3 has 17 amino acids. CDR1 and CDR2 from the germline V gene are SGHTA and FQGTGA. The CDR3 DNA reads TGTGCCAGCAGCTTGACTCCGGACGGGCGGCGGAACACTGAAGCTTTCTTT. Protein sequence: CASSLTPDGRRNTEAFF.

The gene calls are TRBV27 and TRBJ2-1; D may match TRBD1 or TRBD2 (6 bases each). Trimming took off 5 bases at V and 7 bases at J, with 24 bases between the two ends. The germline V gene has CDR1 MNHEY and CDR2 SMNVEV (reference sequence). CDR3 size: 17 residues. CDR3 region: CASSQGGLAGALNEQFF. In DNA, the CDR3 is TGTGCCAGCAGTCAAGGAGGGCTAGCAGGGGCCCTAAATGAGCAGTTCTTC.

This chain connects TRBV28 to TRBJ1-5, with TRBD1 identical over 9 bases. Looked up from germline, CDR1 is MDHEN and CDR2 is SYDVKM. The CDR3 sequence is 17 residues long. Losses at the gene ends were 2 bases for V and 5 bases for J; bases not matched to a gene: 10. CDR3 sequence: CASSLLPGTGWDQPQHF. Written as DNA, the CDR3 is TGTGCCAGCAGTTTACTCCCCGGGACAGGGTGGGATCAGCCCCAGCATTTT.

The genes are TRBV6-6 and TRBJ2-7; 7 bases match TRBD1. Germline CDR1 and CDR2: MNHNY and SVGAGI (reference sequence). The J segment lost 1 base and the V segment lost 5 bases, leaving 8 bases of the junction unmatched. CDR3 length: 15 amino acids. Here the CDR3 reads CASSPSPGQSYEQYF. Written as DNA, the CDR3 is TGTGCCAGCAGTCCCTCACCGGGACAGTCCTACGAGCAGTACTTC.

V is TRBV28 and J is TRBJ2-2; TRBD1 agrees at 10 bases. This CDR3 has 16 amino acids. Germline assignment: CDR1 MDHEN and CDR2 SYDVKM. Trimming cost V 5 bases and J 9 bases; bases outside gene matches: 12. The chain's CDR3 is CASSPPGTGVLRELFF. The CDR3 coding sequence is TGTGCCAGCAGTCCTCCCGGGACAGGGGTTCTCAGGGAGCTGTTTTTT.

The V gene is TRBV18, the J gene TRBJ2-5; D might be TRBD2 (6 bases). Germline V gene data show CDR1 as KGHSH and CDR2 as LQKENI. The CDR3 contains 15 residues. V lost 0 bases to trimming and J lost 4 bases, with 12 bases between them. The CDR3 spells CASSPPSGSGETQYF. The CDR3 coding sequence is TGTGCCAGCTCACCACCGTCCGGTAGCGGAGAGACCCAGTACTTC.

This clone occurred a few times. V and J are TRBV7-3 and TRBJ2-2; D remains unclear. V lost 1 base and J 1 base, leaving 7 bases between the germline ends. The CDR3 is 15 residues long. CDR1 and CDR2 from the germline V gene are SGHTA and FQGTGA. DNA of the CDR3: TGTGCCAGCAGCTTAATGGCAGGGAACACCGGGGAGCTGTTTTTT. It translates to CASSLMAGNTGELFF.

The J gene is TRBJ1-1, the V gene TRBV20-1; D not certain. V was pared by 2 bases and J by 6 bases, with 1 base between. Germline V CDR1 and CDR2: DFQATT, SNEGSKA (reference sequence). CDR3 size: 9 residues. The CDR3 sequence is CSARPEAFF. The CDR3 DNA reads TGCAGTGCTAGACCTGAAGCTTTCTTT.

In this sample, this clone turned up once. The genes are TRBV5-1 and TRBJ2-5, with D tentatively TRBD1 (6 bases). Trimming took off 4 bases at V and 4 bases at J, with 17 bases between the two ends. Germline V CDR1 and CDR2: SGHRS, YFSETQ. CDR3 length equals 15 residues. The chain's CDR3 is CASSQTGTRGETQYF. The CDR3 bases are TGCGCCAGCAGCCAAACCGGGACAAGGGGAGAGACCCAGTACTTC. The full variable domain, its missing parts supplied by reference TRBV5-1 and TRBJ2-5, is KAGVTQTPRYLIKTRGQQVTLSCSPISGHRSVSWYQQTPGQGLQFLFEYFSETQRNKGNFPGRFSGRQFSNSRSEMNVSTLELGDSALYLCASSQTGTRGETQYFGPGTRLLVL.

The gene calls are TRBV28 and TRBJ2-2, with TRBD1 matching 8 bases. CDR3 length: 14 residues. Germline values: CDR1 MDHEN, CDR2 SYDVKM. V was clipped by 6 bases and J by 5 bases; unmatched bases: 5. Written as DNA, the CDR3 is TGTGCCAGCAGCGACAGGGGTACAACCGGGGAGCTGTTTTTT. Translated: CASSDRGTTGELFF.

This chain joins TRBV27 and TRBJ1-5; tentative D call: TRBD1 (6 bases). Trimming removed 10 bases from V and 7 bases from J, with 23 bases in between. The CDR3 contains 15 residues. Germline V gives CDR1 MNHEY, CDR2 SMNVEV (reference sequence). CDR3 sequence (DNA): TGTGCCACCCAACCTCTGACAGGACGAAACCAGCCCCAGCATTTT. It specifies CATQPLTGRNQPQHF.

The V gene is TRBV7-2, the J gene TRBJ2-7; D not resolved. With 6 bases removed from V and 3 bases from J, the gap between germline ends came to 9 bases. CDR3 length: 12 residues. CDR1 and CDR2 from the germline V gene are SGHTA and FQGNSA. CDR3 loop: CASRGLYYEQYF. DNA for the CDR3: TGTGCCAGCAGGGGCTTATACTACGAGCAGTACTTC.

This clone was seen a few times. The sample contains more than one DNA sequence encoding this CDR3. The chain carries TRBV9 and TRBJ1-1, with D possibly matching TRBD1 (5 bases). The CDR3 contains 13 residues. V lost 2 bases and J lost 2, with 7 bases in between. Germline V gives CDR1 SGDLS, CDR2 YYNGEE. The CDR3 nucleotides are TGTGCCAGCAGCGTCCAGGGAAACACTGAAGCTTTCTTT. This sequence encodes CASSVQGNTEAFF.

V usage is TRBV27 and J usage is TRBJ2-2; D gene ambiguous. The V gene's germline CDR1 is MNHEY and CDR2 SMNVEV (reference sequence). CDR3 size: 11 residues. Trimming took 4 bases from V and 7 from J, leaving 4 bases between them. CDR3 nucleotides: TGTGCCAGCAGTTATGGCGGGGAGCTGTTTTTT. The encoded protein is CASSYGGELFF.

J is TRBJ2-3 and V is TRBV7-6, with D tentatively TRBD2 (7 bases). Looked up from germline, CDR1 is SGHVS and CDR2 is FNYEAQ. The CDR3 has 18 residues. V was cut by 3 bases and J by 0 bases, with 19 bases left in between. Written as DNA, the CDR3 is TGTGCCAGCAGCTTGGGGGGCGGGAGCCTAATAAGCACAGATACGCAGTATTTT. Residues: CASSLGGGSLISTDTQYF.

The chain has TRBV7-2 and TRBJ1-2; D may be TRBD1 (5 bases). V was pared by 4 bases and J by 4 bases, with 16 bases between. This CDR3 spans 15 amino acids. Germline V lookup: CDR1 SGHTA, CDR2 FQGNSA. The CDR3 DNA follows: TGTGCCAGCAGCTACTCCGGGGCTCTCATCTATGGCTACACCTTC. Residues: CASSYSGALIYGYTF.